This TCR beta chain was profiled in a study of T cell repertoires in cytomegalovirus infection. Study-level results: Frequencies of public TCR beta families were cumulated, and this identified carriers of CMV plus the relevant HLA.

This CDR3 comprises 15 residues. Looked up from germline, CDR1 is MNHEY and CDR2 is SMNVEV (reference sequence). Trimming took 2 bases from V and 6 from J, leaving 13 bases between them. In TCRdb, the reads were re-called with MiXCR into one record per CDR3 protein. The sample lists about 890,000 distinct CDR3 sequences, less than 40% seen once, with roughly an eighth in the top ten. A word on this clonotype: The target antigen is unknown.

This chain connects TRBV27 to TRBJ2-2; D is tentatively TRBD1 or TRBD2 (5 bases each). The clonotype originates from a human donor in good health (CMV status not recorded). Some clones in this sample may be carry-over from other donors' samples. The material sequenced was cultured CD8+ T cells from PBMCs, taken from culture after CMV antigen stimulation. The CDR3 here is CASSLQTGLAGELFF. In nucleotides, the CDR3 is TGTGCCAGCAGTTTACAAACAGGACTTGCCGGGGAGCTGTTTTTT.